Listed below are T cell receptor beta chains from one sample, sequenced in a study of regulatory T cells in long-lasting Graves disease. TCRdb fed the multiplex PCR reads into MiXCR, producing one record per CDR3 protein. Among about 430,000 distinct CDR3 sequences listed, roughly 21% were seen once. Material: peripheral blood mononuclear cells (PBMCs), obtained when the disease was refractory, from a patient treated with antithyroid drugs. Receptors were obtained from a female donor with Graves disease. CDR3s include the opening cysteine and the closing phenylalanine or tryptophan. A D gene is named only where the DNA matches it firmly. Not all rows give a size; the values are once, few, many and, for expanded clones, a class.

abundance	len	v_gene	j_gene	d_gene	CDR3nt	CDR3aa
many	14	TRBV10-1	TRBJ1-2	TRBD1	TGCGCCAGCAGTCCAGGGGGCCTAAACTATGGCTACACCTTC	CASSPGGLNYGYTF
many	14	TRBV15	TRBJ2-5	.	TGTGCCACCAGCAGAGTAGCGGACTTAGAGACCCAGTACTTC	CATSRVADLETQYF
.	14	TRBV4-2	TRBJ2-7	.	TGTGCCAGCAGCCAAGGGACGAACTCCTACGAGCAGTACTTC	CASSQGTNSYEQYF
once	15	TRBV30	TRBJ2-3	TRBD2	TGTGCCTGGAGTGTAAGGTCTAGCGGGAGTGGTACGCAGTATTTT	CAWSVRSSGSGTQYF
few	13	TRBV30	TRBJ1-5	.	TGTGCCTGGAGTGCACAGCCAAATCAGCCCCAGCATTTT	CAWSAQPNQPQHF
few	14	TRBV3-1	TRBJ2-2	TRBD2	TGTGCCAGTAAATATAGCGGGACCGGCGGGGAGCTGTTTTTT	CASKYSGTGGELFF
.	20	TRBV5-1	TRBJ2-6	.	TGCGCCAGCAGCTTGAAGTTAGAAGGGGAAGAATGGTCTGGGGCCAACGTCCTGACTTTC	CASSLKLEGEEWSGANVLTF
.	15	TRBV27	TRBJ1-1	.	TGTGCCAGCAGCCCTCTCCCGACAGTTAACACTGAAGCTTTCTTT	CASSPLPTVNTEAFF
.	14	TRBV6-1	TRBJ2-3	.	TGTGCCAGCAGTGGACCCAGGCCGCAAGATACGCAGTATTTT	CASSGPRPQDTQYF
many	18	TRBV5-1	TRBJ2-6	TRBD2	TGCGCCAGCAGCTTGGACCTACTAGCGGGAGCTGGGGCCAACGTCCTGACTTTC	CASSLDLLAGAGANVLTF
.	14	TRBV9	TRBJ2-7	.	TGTGCCAGCAGCGTAGGAGGGGCCGCCTACGAGCAGTACTTC	CASSVGGAAYEQYF
many	14	TRBV20-1	TRBJ1-4	.	TGCAGTGCTACGGGGGGGGACATTGGGGAAAAACTGTTTTTT	CSATGGDIGEKLFF
.	16	TRBV7-9	TRBJ2-2	TRBD2	TGTGCCAGCAGCCCCCCTCACGGGAGGGTTCACGGGGAGCTGTTTTTT	CASSPPHGRVHGELFF
few	12	TRBV20-1	TRBJ2-7	.	TGCAGTGCGATACAGGCCTCCTACGAGCAGTACTTC	CSAIQASYEQYF
.	16	TRBV5-1	TRBJ2-7	TRBD1	TGCGCCAGCAGCTTGGGGGGCAACAGGGGGCTCAACGAGCAGTACTTC	CASSLGGNRGLNEQYF
few	14	TRBV7-3	TRBJ1-2	.	TGTGCCAGCAGCGCCGACAGGCCTAGCTATGGCTACACCTTC	CASSADRPSYGYTF
many	15	TRBV28	TRBJ1-6	.	TGTGCCAGCAGTGGGGGTAGCTCCTATAATTCACCCCTCCACTTT	CASSGGSSYNSPLHF
few	15	TRBV9	TRBJ2-7	.	TGTGCCAGCAGCGTAGGGGGCGGGATCAACGACGAGCAGTACTTC	CASSVGGGINDEQYF
.	14	TRBV30	TRBJ1-6	.	TGTGCCTGGAGTGTAGCAGGGGTCAATTCACCCCTCCACTTT	CAWSVAGVNSPLHF
.	14	TRBV19	TRBJ2-1	.	TGTGCCAGTAGTGAGAGGGGCTGGAGAAATGAGCAGTTCTTC	CASSERGWRNEQFF
many	13	TRBV29-1	TRBJ1-5	.	TGCAGCGTTGAGGCAGGACGCAATCAGCCCCAGCATTTT	CSVEAGRNQPQHF
.	14	TRBV28	TRBJ1-5	.	TGTGCCAGCAGAACAGCCTGGGGCAATCAGCCCCAGCATTTT	CASRTAWGNQPQHF
few	14	TRBV20-1	TRBJ1-3	TRBD1	TGCAGTGCTGCAGACAGGGGGCATGGAAACACCATATATTTT	CSAADRGHGNTIYF
many	12	TRBV28	TRBJ2-5	.	TGTGCCAGCAGTTCCCCTTCGCAGACCCAGTACTTC	CASSSPSQTQYF
few	15	TRBV30	TRBJ2-1	TRBD2	TGTGCCTGGGGGGGTGGACTAGCGGGAGGGGAGGAGCAGTTCTTC	CAWGGGLAGGEEQFF
many	13	TRBV28	TRBJ1-4	.	TGTGCCAGCAGTTGGGGGACTAATGAAAAACTGTTTTTT	CASSWGTNEKLFF
.	12	TRBV20-1	TRBJ2-7	.	TGCAGTGCTGGGCCAGTAGGGGAAGAGCAGTACTTC	CSAGPVGEEQYF
.	14	TRBV5-1	TRBJ1-1	.	TGCGCCAGCAGCTCGATTGGGCAGAACACTGAAGCTTTCTTT	CASSSIGQNTEAFF
many	14	TRBV20-1	TRBJ2-2	.	TGCAGTGCTAGCCCATTGACTAGTCCCGGGGAGCTGTTTTTT	CSASPLTSPGELFF
few	16	TRBV6-2/TRBV6-3	TRBJ2-4	TRBD2	TGTGCCAGCAGTTCCCCGGGAGGGGGGGGCGGAAACATTCAGTACTTC	CASSSPGGGGGNIQYF
.	14	TRBV11-1	TRBJ2-7	.	TGTGCCAGCAGCTTCGGACAGGGAGGGTACGAGCAGTACTTC	CASSFGQGGYEQYF
.	18	TRBV6-2/TRBV6-3	TRBJ2-1	TRBD2	TGTGCCAGCAGTTACCCGTGGGTCCGTAGGGTACTAGCGGGAGAGGGGTTCTTC	CASSYPWVRRVLAGEGFF
many	14	TRBV29-1	TRBJ2-5	.	TGCAGCGTTGAAGATGGGCAGGGAACGGAGACCCAGTACTTC	CSVEDGQGTETQYF
.	13	TRBV12-3/TRBV12-4	TRBJ2-1	.	TGTGCCAGCAGAGACGGGAGTGGTGATGAGCAGTTCTTC	CASRDGSGDEQFF
once	14	TRBV5-1	TRBJ2-2	TRBD2	TGCGCCAGCAGCTTCGGGGAGGGCCAAGGGGAGCTGTTTTTT	CASSFGEGQGELFF
few	13	TRBV20-1	TRBJ1-2	TRBD1	TGCAGTGCCCCTCGGGACAGGCTGAGGGGCTACACCTTC	CSAPRDRLRGYTF
few	15	TRBV9	TRBJ1-1	.	TGTGCCAGCAGCGTAGATGTGGGAACGGCATTTGAAGCTTTCTTT	CASSVDVGTAFEAFF
few	16	TRBV29-1	TRBJ2-3	TRBD1	TGCAGCGTTGAAGAATACGGACAGGGGGCGACAGGTACGCAGTATTTT	CSVEEYGQGATGTQYF
many	17	TRBV6-1	TRBJ2-6	.	TGTGCCAGCAGTGTAAGGACCGGAGAGGCTGGGGCCAACGTCCTGACTTTC	CASSVRTGEAGANVLTF
.	16	TRBV2	TRBJ2-3	.	TGTGCCAGCAGTGCAACCGGGACTGGAGGCACAGATACGCAGTATTTT	CASSATGTGGTDTQYF
.	18	TRBV29-1	TRBJ2-5	TRBD2	TGCAGCGTTGAGGGTGAGGGGCTAGCGGGAGGGCCCTTGGAGACCCAGTACTTC	CSVEGEGLAGGPLETQYF
many	14	TRBV29-1	TRBJ1-2	TRBD1	TGCAGCGTTGAAGTGGACAGGGTGTACTATGGCTACACCTTC	CSVEVDRVYYGYTF
many	16	TRBV6-2/TRBV6-3	TRBJ1-1	.	TGTGCCAGCAGTTACTCCCCAGACGGGTTGGACACTGAAGCTTTCTTT	CASSYSPDGLDTEAFF
few	16	TRBV3-1	TRBJ1-2	.	TGTGCCAGCAGCCAAGATCTAAGGGGATCCAACTATGGCTACACCTTC	CASSQDLRGSNYGYTF
.	11	TRBV20-1	TRBJ2-1	.	TGCAGTGTTACGGGGGACAATGAGCAGTTCTTC	CSVTGDNEQFF
few	13	TRBV30	TRBJ2-2	.	TGTGCCTGGAGCGTCCTCAACACCGGGGAGCTGTTTTTT	CAWSVLNTGELFF
many	14	TRBV10-3	TRBJ2-7	TRBD1	TGTGCCACCATGGGGGACAGGGGGCTTGAAGAGCAGTACTTC	CATMGDRGLEEQYF
.	17	TRBV7-2	TRBJ2-3	TRBD2	TGTGCCAGCAGCCGCCAGGGGGGTGGCGGGAGGGTCGATACGCAGTATTTT	CASSRQGGGGRVDTQYF
few	15	TRBV4-1	TRBJ2-5	.	TGCGCCAGCAGCCAAGATCCCGGGAGACGGGAGACCCAGTACTTC	CASSQDPGRRETQYF
.	15	TRBV27	TRBJ2-1	.	TGTGCCAGCAGTGTTACAGGGAATTGGCACAATGAGCAGTTCTTC	CASSVTGNWHNEQFF
few	22	TRBV20-1	TRBJ1-2	.	TGCAGTGCTTTTGATGAACCACCTTCCGCGCCCGGGGGTACTCGGAATAACTATGGCTACACCTTC	CSAFDEPPSAPGGTRNNYGYTF